This T cell receptor (beta chain) derives from a study of Tregs in tolerant kidney transplant recipients. Overall study: Recipient Tregs were cultured approximately 15 days with activated donor B cells and IL-2. Sorting used antibodies to exclude donor cells.

In its sample, this clone was seen once. No antigen is known for it. Trimming cost V 2 bases and J 0 bases, with 11 bases left between them. Germline CDR1 reads SGHTS; CDR2 reads YDEGEE. There are 16 residues in the CDR3. Some clones are missing from TCRdb's copy, which holds only in-frame ones; the method was immunoSEQ multiplex PCR. The table lists around 5,600 clones, 90% of them singletons, with 3% to 4% in the top ten. The source of this sequence is a human patient who received a combined kidney and bone marrow transplant. This material consisted of Tregs from blood cultured with allogeneic cells, taken before the transplant. The V call is TRBV5-8, the J call TRBJ2-2, with D unresolved. The CDR3 region has the DNA TGTGCCAGCAGCTTTCAGCCCTGGGCGAACACCGGGGAGCTGTTTTTT. Translation: CASSFQPWANTGELFF.